One sample yielded the 12 T cell receptor beta chains listed below, sequenced in a study of blood T cell repertoires in COVID-19. The repertoire was sequenced with immunoSEQ multiplex PCR; TCRdb's copy has only in-frame clones and lacks some. The profile shows tens of thousands of clones, roughly 80% of them singletons. The sample taken for sequencing was peripheral blood. These receptors were taken from a human donor in a cohort sampled during active COVID-19.

This clone was found once. V usage is TRBV23-1 and J usage is TRBJ2-7; 12 bases agree with TRBD2. TRBV23-1 counts as an open reading frame of uncertain function. This CDR3 has 16 residues. Trimming removed 4 bases from V and 1 base from J; junction bases left unmatched: 5. CDR3 in amino acids: CASSPLTSGGSYEQYF. In nucleotides, the CDR3 is TGCGCCAGCAGTCCCCTGACTAGCGGGGGTTCCTACGAGCAGTACTTC.

For this clone: This same CDR3 is encoded by further DNA sequences in the sample. V usage is TRBV24-1 and J usage is TRBJ2-1; no clear D gene. The V gene's germline CDR1 is KGHDR and CDR2 SFDVKD. Trimming left V 5 bases short and J 2 bases short, with 15 bases between. The CDR3 extends over 16 amino acids. In nucleotides, the CDR3 is TGTGCCACCAGTGGTAATCTGGCAGATACCTACAATGAGCAGTTCTTC. Translating it yields CATSGNLADTYNEQFF.

This chain links TRBV7-2 with TRBJ2-5, with TRBD1 identical over 7 bases. V was clipped by 3 bases and J by 5 bases; unmatched bases: 6. Germline loops: CDR1 SGHTA, CDR2 FQGNSA. The CDR3 covers 14 residues. CDR3: CASSLGQSLETQYF. DNA of the CDR3: TGTGCCAGCAGCTTGGGACAGTCGTTGGAGACCCAGTACTTC.

V and J are TRBV10-2 and TRBJ1-1; 8 bases match TRBD1. The CDR3 totals 12 residues. Germline V gene sequence: CDR1 WSHSY, CDR2 SAAADI. Trimming at V came to 7 bases and at J to 4 bases, leaving 2 bases not matched to a gene. CDR3 sequence (DNA): TGCGCCAGCACCGGGACAGGCACTGAAGCTTTCTTT. It is translated as CASTGTGTEAFF.

This chain connects TRBV7-9 to TRBJ2-1; D might be TRBD2 (7 bases). The CDR3 is 14 residues long. Between the trimmed V and J ends, which lost 5 bases and 4 bases, there was a span of 12 bases. Germline-derived CDR1 and CDR2 are SEHNR and FQNEAQ (reference sequence). For the CDR3, the DNA is TGTGCCAGCAGCACGGGGGGCCGATACAATGAGCAGTTCTTC. It yields the protein CASSTGGRYNEQFF. Full variable domain (outside the CDR3, taken from reference TRBV7-9 and TRBJ2-1): DTGVSQNPRHKITKRGQNVTFRCDPISEHNRLYWYRQTLGQGPEFLTYFQNEAQLEKSRLLSDRFSAERPKGSFSTLEIQRTEQGDSAMYLCASSTGGRYNEQFFGPGTRLTVL.

The V and J genes are TRBV5-1 and TRBJ2-7; the D gene is possibly TRBD2 (6 bases). Trimming took off 2 bases at V and 0 bases at J, with 9 bases between the two ends. Per germline, CDR1 SGHRS and CDR2 YFSETQ. This CDR3 contains 14 residues. The CDR3 spells CASSFGGPSYEQYF. CDR3 nucleotides: TGCGCCAGCAGCTTCGGGGGACCCTCCTACGAGCAGTACTTC.

The V gene is TRBV18, the J gene TRBJ2-1; no definite D call. The V gene's germline CDR1 is KGHSH and CDR2 LQKENI. V dropped 3 bases and J dropped 4 bases, with 13 bases sitting between them. This CDR3 spans 15 amino acids. The CDR3 nucleotides read TGTGCCAGCTCACCGGTAAATGGAGATTACAATGAGCAGTTCTTC. Protein sequence: CASSPVNGDYNEQFF. Drawing the rest from reference TRBV18 and TRBJ2-1, the complete variable domain is NAGVMQNPRHLVRRRGQEARLRCSPMKGHSHVYWYRQLPEEGLKFMVYLQKENIIDESGMPKERFSAEFPKEGPSILRIQQVVRGDSAAYFCASSPVNGDYNEQFFGPGTRLTVL.

The chain links TRBV5-4 to TRBJ2-7, with D possibly matching TRBD1 (5 bases). Germline values: CDR1 SGHNT, CDR2 YYREEE (reference sequence). Trimming took 0 bases from V and 2 from J, leaving 6 bases between them. The CDR3 runs 13 residues. CDR3 loop: CASSLARAYEQYF. The CDR3 nucleotides are TGTGCCAGCAGCTTGGCCAGGGCCTACGAGCAGTACTTC.

The chain joins TRBV19 to TRBJ2-7; 8 bases fit TRBD1. This CDR3 is built from 16 residues. Germline assignment: CDR1 LNHDA and CDR2 SQIVND (reference sequence). J was trimmed by 3 bases and V by 1 base; bases with no gene match: 8. Written as DNA, the CDR3 is TGTGCCAGTAGTATAGGGACAGGGAATTTCCACTACGAGCAGTACTTC. It is translated as CASSIGTGNFHYEQYF.

The CDR3 DNA follows: TGCGCCAGCAGCCCTCCGGGACTAGCGAACACAGATACGCAGTATTTT. Its protein product is CASSPPGLANTDTQYF. The V call is TRBV5-1, the J call TRBJ2-3; 10 positions match TRBD2. Unmatched junction bases numbered 7, after V lost 4 bases and J lost 2 bases. This CDR3 region has 16 residues. In germline, CDR1 is SGHRS, CDR2 YFSETQ.

The J gene is TRBJ2-7, the V gene TRBV28; the D is unclear. The germline CDR1 and CDR2 sequences are MDHEN and SYDVKM. Trimming removed 2 bases at V and 2 bases at J, with 10 bases between. The CDR3 has 14 amino acids. The CDR3 reads CASSLRSVPYEQYF. The DNA for the CDR3 is TGTGCCAGCAGTTTAAGATCAGTCCCCTACGAGCAGTACTTC.

This clone was counted once. The chain combines TRBV6-6 with TRBJ2-4; no reliable D call. Trimming left V 0 bases short and J 1 base short, with 10 bases between. The CDR3 contains 16 residues. CDR1 is MNHNY and CDR2 is SVGAGI in the germline V gene (reference sequence). The CDR3 loop is CASSYSIPRAKNIQYF. DNA of the CDR3: TGTGCCAGCAGTTACTCGATTCCTCGGGCCAAAAACATTCAGTACTTC.